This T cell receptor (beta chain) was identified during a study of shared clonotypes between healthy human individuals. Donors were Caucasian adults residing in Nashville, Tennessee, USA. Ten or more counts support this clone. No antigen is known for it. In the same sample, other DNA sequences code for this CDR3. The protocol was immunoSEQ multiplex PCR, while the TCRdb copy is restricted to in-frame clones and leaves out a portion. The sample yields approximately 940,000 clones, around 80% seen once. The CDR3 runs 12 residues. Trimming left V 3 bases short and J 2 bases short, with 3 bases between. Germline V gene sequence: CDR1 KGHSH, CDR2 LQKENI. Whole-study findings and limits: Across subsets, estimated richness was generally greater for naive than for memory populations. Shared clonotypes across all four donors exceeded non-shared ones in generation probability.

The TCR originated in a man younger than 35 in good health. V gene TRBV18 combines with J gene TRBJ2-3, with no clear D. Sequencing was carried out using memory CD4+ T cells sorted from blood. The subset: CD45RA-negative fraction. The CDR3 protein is CASSPNTDTQYF. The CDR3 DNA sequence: TGTGCCAGCTCACCTAACACAGATACGCAGTATTTT.